This TCR beta chain was retrieved from a study of OX40 agonist ivuxolimab in advanced cancers. Concerning this clone itself: Antigen: not known.

Study-wide findings and caveats: Clonal expansion was seen in CD4+ and CD8+ blood T cells by week 6 at 0.1 to 3.0 mg/kg. Among the lowest peripheral clonal expansion occurred in 0.1-3.0 mg/kg partial responders. Among T cells, CD8+ cells averaged more expanded clones than CD4+ cells.

Data came from immunoSEQ multiplex PCR; TCRdb stores just in-frame clones and leaves some out. This table has about 80,000 clones, 65% to 90% appearing once. Sample: CD4+ or CD8+ T cells sorted from blood, taken in a trial of the OX40 agonist ivuxolimab. The sequence was collected from an adult with an advanced solid tumor such as melanoma, head and neck, liver or kidney cancer.

Written as DNA, the CDR3 is TGTGCCAGCAGCCGCAGGGGCAATCCTACAGATACGCAGTATTTT. It yields the protein CASSRRGNPTDTQYF. J is TRBJ2-3 and V is TRBV11-3, with D possibly TRBD1 on 6 matching bases. The CDR3 runs to 15 residues. Deletions cut 5 bases from V and 3 bases from J, with 15 bases between. The germline gives CDR1 SGHNT, CDR2 YENEEA.